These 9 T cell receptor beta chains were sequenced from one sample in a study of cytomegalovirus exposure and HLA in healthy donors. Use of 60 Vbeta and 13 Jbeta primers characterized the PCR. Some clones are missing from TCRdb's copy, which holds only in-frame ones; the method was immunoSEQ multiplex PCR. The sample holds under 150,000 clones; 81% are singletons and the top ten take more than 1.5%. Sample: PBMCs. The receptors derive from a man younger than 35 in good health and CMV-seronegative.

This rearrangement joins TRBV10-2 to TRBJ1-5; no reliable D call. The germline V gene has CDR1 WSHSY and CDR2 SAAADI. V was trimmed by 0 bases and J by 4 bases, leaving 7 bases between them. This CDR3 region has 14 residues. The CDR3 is CASSESGGNQPQHF. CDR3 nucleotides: TGCGCCAGCAGTGAGTCAGGCGGAAATCAGCCCCAGCATTTT.

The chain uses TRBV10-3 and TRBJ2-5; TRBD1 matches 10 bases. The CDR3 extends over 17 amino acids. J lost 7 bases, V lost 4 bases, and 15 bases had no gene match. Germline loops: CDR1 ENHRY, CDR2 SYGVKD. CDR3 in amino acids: CAISVQLEDRGAGTQYF. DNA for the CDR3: TGTGCCATCAGTGTTCAACTTGAGGACAGGGGGGCCGGGACCCAGTACTTC.

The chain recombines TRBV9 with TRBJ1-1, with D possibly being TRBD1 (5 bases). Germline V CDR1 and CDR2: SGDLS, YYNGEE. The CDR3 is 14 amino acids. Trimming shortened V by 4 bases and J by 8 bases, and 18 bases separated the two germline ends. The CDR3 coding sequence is TGTGCCAGCAGCCCCCAGGGCCTTTATTTGGAAGCTTTCTTT. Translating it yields CASSPQGLYLEAFF.

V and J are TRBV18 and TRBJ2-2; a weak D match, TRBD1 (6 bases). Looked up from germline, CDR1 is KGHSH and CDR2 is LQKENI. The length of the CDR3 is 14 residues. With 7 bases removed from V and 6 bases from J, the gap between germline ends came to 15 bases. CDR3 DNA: TGTGCCAGCTTCGGGCAGAAGGGGGCCGGGGAGCTGTTTTTT. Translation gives CASFGQKGAGELFF.

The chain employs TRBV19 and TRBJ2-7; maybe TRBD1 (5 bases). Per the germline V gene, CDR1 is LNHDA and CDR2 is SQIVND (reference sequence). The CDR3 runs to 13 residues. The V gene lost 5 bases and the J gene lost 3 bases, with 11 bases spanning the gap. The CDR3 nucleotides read TGTGCCAGTAGTCGGACACCAGGCTACGAGCAGTACTTC. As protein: CASSRTPGYEQYF.

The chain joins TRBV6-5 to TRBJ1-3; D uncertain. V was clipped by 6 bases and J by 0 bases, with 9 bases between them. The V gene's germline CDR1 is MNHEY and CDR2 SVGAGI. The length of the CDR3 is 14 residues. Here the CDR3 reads CASRGLSSGNTIYF. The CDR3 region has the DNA TGTGCCAGCAGAGGACTGAGCTCTGGAAACACCATATATTTT.

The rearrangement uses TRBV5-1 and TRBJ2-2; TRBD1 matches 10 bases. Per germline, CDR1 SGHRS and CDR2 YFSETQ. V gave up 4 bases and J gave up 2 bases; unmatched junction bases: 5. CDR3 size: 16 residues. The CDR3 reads CASSPGQGRNTGELFF. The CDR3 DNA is TGCGCCAGCAGCCCGGGACAGGGGCGAAACACCGGGGAGCTGTTTTTT. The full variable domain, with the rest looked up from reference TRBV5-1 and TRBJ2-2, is KAGVTQTPRYLIKTRGQQVTLSCSPISGHRSVSWYQQTPGQGLQFLFEYFSETQRNKGNFPGRFSGRQFSNSRSEMNVSTLELGDSALYLCASSPGQGRNTGELFFGEGSRLTVL.

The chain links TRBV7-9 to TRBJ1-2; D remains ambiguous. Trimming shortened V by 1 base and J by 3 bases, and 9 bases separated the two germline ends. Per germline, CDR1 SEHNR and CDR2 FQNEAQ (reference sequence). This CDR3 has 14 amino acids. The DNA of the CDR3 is TGTGCCAGCAGCTTAGTAGCAGTAGACTATGGCTACACCTTC. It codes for CASSLVAVDYGYTF.

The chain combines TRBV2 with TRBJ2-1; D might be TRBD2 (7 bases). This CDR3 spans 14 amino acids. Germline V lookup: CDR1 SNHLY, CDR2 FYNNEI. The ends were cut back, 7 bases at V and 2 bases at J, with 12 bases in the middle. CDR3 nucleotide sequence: TGTGCCAGCATGAACGGGGGGCCCTACAATGAGCAGTTCTTC. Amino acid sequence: CASMNGGPYNEQFF.